This passage covers 11 T cell receptor beta chains from one sample sequenced in a study of PD-L1 blockade in urothelial cancer (dated by TCRdb to the late 2010s). The method behind the library was the immunoSEQ multiplex PCR assay. Held by TCRdb, this immuneACCESS table contains in-frame sequences only and omits some clones. Under half of the omission traces to an unresolved V gene where checked; the cause of the rest is unknown. Here the sample has more than 90,000 clones; approximately 90% occur a single time. The ten largest clonotypes hold less than 4.5% of the sample. This specimen's time point label, per the study, means: peripheral blood 6 weeks after treatment start. Sample: PBMCs, taken around atezolizumab (anti-PD-L1) treatment. Source of these receptors: a man aged 55 to 70 with urothelial cancer.

This chain's CDR3 is CASSSSHSYNEQFF. In nucleotides, the CDR3 is TGTGCCAGCAGCTCTAGCCACTCCTACAATGAGCAGTTCTTC. This chain links TRBV7-3 with TRBJ2-1, with a tentative D call TRBD2 (5 bases). V lost 4 bases, J lost 0 bases, and 7 bases lay in between. The CDR3 has 14 amino acids. CDR1 SGHTA and CDR2 FQGTGA come from the germline V gene.

In this sample, this clone turned up once. CDR3 nucleotide sequence: TGTGCCAGCAGTGAAGCCGAGCGTATTGAGCAGTTCTTC. This codes for CASSEAERIEQFF. The chain has TRBV2 and TRBJ2-1; no definite D call. In germline, CDR1 is SNHLY, CDR2 FYNNEI. This CDR3 is built from 13 residues. V was pared by 0 bases and J by 9 bases, with 9 bases between. The full variable domain, in which reference TRBV2 and TRBJ2-1 provide the parts outside the CDR3, is EPEVTQTPSHQVTQMGQEVILRCVPISNHLYFYWYRQILGQKVEFLVSFYNNEISEKSEIFDDQFSVERPDGSNFTLKIRSTKLEDSAMYFCASSEAERIEQFFGPGTRLTVL.

The chain is built from TRBV10-3 and TRBJ1-1; 8 bases fit TRBD1. V lost 8 bases, J lost 8 bases, and 7 bases stayed unmatched. Germline V gene data show CDR1 as ENHRY and CDR2 as SYGVKD. This CDR3 has 12 amino acids. The CDR3 loop is CAIRAGGKEAFF. Written as DNA, the CDR3 is TGTGCCATCCGAGCAGGGGGCAAGGAAGCTTTCTTT.

The chain employs TRBV18 and TRBJ1-1; 9 nucleotides agree with TRBD1. V lost 6 bases to trimming and J lost 9 bases; unmatched junction nucleotides: 14. The CDR3 loop spans 15 amino acids. Germline V CDR1 and CDR2: KGHSH, LQKENI. The CDR3 loop reads CASSQQGATGPQAFF. CDR3 coding DNA: TGTGCCAGCTCTCAACAGGGGGCAACGGGTCCCCAAGCTTTCTTT.

J is TRBJ2-5 and V is TRBV2; D ambiguous. V shed 7 bases and J shed 1 base, with 10 bases lying between them. Germline V gene data show CDR1 as SNHLY and CDR2 as FYNNEI. The CDR3 loop spans 13 amino acids. The CDR3: CASTTNTQETQYF. CDR3 coding DNA: TGTGCCAGCACCACGAACACCCAAGAGACCCAGTACTTC.

The rearrangement joins TRBV19 to TRBJ2-3, with 9 nucleotides matching TRBD1. This CDR3 region has 15 residues. In germline, CDR1 is LNHDA, CDR2 SQIVND (reference sequence). Unmatched junction bases numbered 10, after V lost 8 bases and J lost 4 bases. The CDR3 DNA reads as TGTGCCAGTGATTTTGGGACAGGGAGTCCAGATACGCAGTATTTT. Translation gives CASDFGTGSPDTQYF.

The CDR3 loop reads CASRGGPDTGELFF. In DNA, the CDR3 is TGCGCCAGCAGAGGGGGCCCTGACACCGGGGAGCTGTTTTTT. The chain links TRBV5-1 to TRBJ2-2; 7 nucleotides align to TRBD1. CDR1 is SGHRS and CDR2 is YFSETQ in the germline V gene. Trimming cost V 5 bases and J 3 bases; bases outside gene matches: 4. This CDR3 comprises 14 residues.

The chain carries TRBV30 and TRBJ2-3, with TRBD1 as a possible D gene (6 bases). The V gene lost 4 bases and the J gene lost 2 bases, with 16 bases spanning the gap. Germline V gene sequence: CDR1 GTSNPN, CDR2 SVGIG (reference sequence). CDR3 length: 15 amino acids. The CDR3 DNA reads TGTGCCTGGAATAATAGACAGGCTTTCACAGATACGCAGTATTTT. Its protein is CAWNNRQAFTDTQYF.

The chain recombines TRBV10-1 with TRBJ2-3; the D is unclear. With 0 bases removed from V and 0 bases from J, the gap between germline ends came to 4 bases. The germline CDR1 and CDR2 sequences are WNHNN and SYGVQD (reference sequence). The CDR3 loop spans 14 amino acids. The CDR3 coding sequence is TGCGCCAGCAGTGAGTCGCGGAGCACAGATACGCAGTATTTT. Protein sequence: CASSESRSTDTQYF.

The chain is built from TRBV19 and TRBJ2-2; 10 bases agree with TRBD1. J lost 6 bases, V lost 5 bases, and 6 bases had no gene match. There are 15 residues in the CDR3. The V gene's germline CDR1 is LNHDA and CDR2 SQIVND (reference sequence). CDR3 nucleotide sequence: TGTGCCAGTAGTGACAGGGGGCAGTCGGCCGGGGAGCTGTTTTTT. As protein: CASSDRGQSAGELFF.

This chain connects TRBV6-5 to TRBJ2-5; a weak D match, TRBD2 (6 bases). Per germline, CDR1 MNHEY and CDR2 SVGAGI. Trimming left V 6 bases short and J 1 base short, with 12 bases between. The CDR3 has 14 residues. CDR3 region: CASRDSGSQETQYF. In DNA form, the CDR3 reads TGTGCCAGCAGAGACAGCGGGTCCCAAGAGACCCAGTACTTC.